This TCR beta chain was recovered during a study of cytomegalovirus exposure and HLA in healthy donors. With 60 Vbeta and 13 Jbeta primers, the PCR was carried out. The assay was immunoSEQ multiplex PCR, and TCRdb's table has in-frame clones only and misses some. The table shows 130,000 or so clones, with 60% to 85% occurring only once. This CDR3 has 16 amino acids. V lost 0 bases and J lost 5, with 18 bases in between. Germline loops: CDR1 SGHRS, CDR2 YFSETQ. Material for sequencing was PBMCs. This receptor was taken from a woman aged 18-30 years in good health and CMV-seronegative. The gene calls are TRBV5-1 and TRBJ2-7, with D perhaps matching TRBD2 (5 bases). CDR3: CASSLDPGSTSDEQYF. CDR3 DNA: TGCGCCAGCAGCTTGGATCCGGGAAGTACCTCAGACGAGCAGTACTTC.